This T cell receptor beta chain stems from a study of blood T cell repertoires in COVID-19. Whole-study context: The United States, Italy and Spain were the sources of the acute and convalescent COVID-19 samples.

CDR1 is LNHDA and CDR2 is SQIVND in the germline V gene (reference sequence). This CDR3 spans 14 amino acids. Unmatched junction bases numbered 8, after V lost 7 bases and J lost 5 bases. The cohort comprised adults aged roughly 18 to 100 years residing in 20 to 30 US areas. TCRdb's table, derived via immunoSEQ multiplex PCR, lists solely in-frame clones and lacks some. The repertoire has 200,000 to 300,000 clones, 70% to 90% of them found once; the top ten carry 1.5% to 2%. The sequence derives from a middle-aged man who had recovered from COVID-19. The chain is built from TRBV19 and TRBJ1-1, with 9 bases fitting TRBD1. Sequencing was done on a sample of PBMCs or T cells enriched from blood (not recorded which). The DNA for the CDR3 is TGTGCCAGTAACCCAGGGACAGGGTATACTGAAGCTTTCTTT. Protein sequence: CASNPGTGYTEAFF.